These 21 T cell receptor beta chains came from one sample sequenced in a study of blood T cell repertoires in COVID-19. TCRdb's table, derived via immunoSEQ multiplex PCR, lists solely in-frame clones and lacks some. Here the sample spans around 310,000 clones, 90% being singletons. The source material was peripheral blood. The receptor source for this set is a woman in her thirties or forties with COVID-19, enrolled during active disease.

The chain is built from TRBV28 and TRBJ1-2, with D hard to call. Germline lookup yields CDR1 MDHEN and CDR2 SYDVKM. The CDR3 has 13 residues. The V and J ends lost 7 bases and 2 bases respectively, with 11 bases between them. The chain's CDR3 is CASISGPNYGYTF. CDR3 coding DNA: TGTGCCAGCATCAGCGGTCCGAACTATGGCTACACCTTC.

The V and J genes are TRBV27 and TRBJ1-5; TRBD1 might be the D (6 bases). This CDR3 is 17 amino acids long. Trimming pared 5 bases from V and 0 bases from J, leaving 17 bases between. Germline-derived CDR1 and CDR2 are MNHEY and SMNVEV (reference sequence). CDR3 sequence: CASSPLDRLDSNQPQHF. The CDR3, as DNA: TGTGCCAGCAGTCCCCTAGACAGGCTAGATAGCAATCAGCCCCAGCATTTT.

The chain has TRBV29-1 and TRBJ1-5, with D perhaps matching TRBD1 (6 bases). V was shortened by 6 bases and J by 5 bases, with 20 bases between the two germline ends. CDR1 is SQVTM, CDR2 ANQGSEA, per germline. This CDR3 comprises 15 residues. The CDR3 loop reads CSVLDWTVTYQPQHF. The CDR3 DNA reads TGCAGCGTCCTAGATTGGACAGTTACTTATCAGCCCCAGCATTTT.

V usage is TRBV28 and J usage is TRBJ1-1; D not certain. CDR1 is MDHEN and CDR2 is SYDVKM in the germline V gene. Trimming took 6 bases from V and 4 from J, leaving 12 bases between them. The CDR3 loop spans 13 amino acids. In DNA, the CDR3 is TGTGCCAGCAGCGAGCCGCAGGTCACTGAAGCTTTCTTT. Translating it yields CASSEPQVTEAFF.

The chain is built from TRBV24-1 and TRBJ2-1, with 10 bases matching TRBD1. The CDR3 spans 15 residues. The germline V gene encodes CDR1 KGHDR and CDR2 SFDVKD. Unmatched junction bases numbered 3, after V lost 5 bases and J lost 3 bases. The CDR3 DNA reads TGTGCCACCAGTGGAGGACAGGGGGGCTACAATGAGCAGTTCTTC. This translates into CATSGGQGGYNEQFF.

V usage is TRBV5-1 and J usage is TRBJ1-3; 8 bases map to TRBD1. The germline gives CDR1 SGHRS, CDR2 YFSETQ. The CDR3 sequence is 18 residues long. The V segment lost 5 bases and the J segment 0 bases; nucleotides outside the gene matches: 13. CDR3 region: CASRRDRRLGYSGNTIYF. The CDR3 nucleotides read TGCGCCAGCAGAAGGGACAGGCGACTAGGTTACTCTGGAAACACCATATATTTT.

The chain couples TRBV27 to TRBJ2-3; 9 bases are shared with TRBD2. Germline CDR1 and CDR2: MNHEY and SMNVEV (reference sequence). The CDR3 extends over 13 amino acids. Trimming at V came to 9 bases and at J to 3 bases, leaving 4 bases not matched to a gene. CDR3 in amino acids: CASSGSRTDTQYF. In DNA, the CDR3 is TGTGCCAGTAGCGGGAGTAGGACAGATACGCAGTATTTT.

The V call is TRBV5-6, the J call TRBJ1-2; 7 bases line up with TRBD1. Germline-derived CDR1 and CDR2 are SGHDT and YYEEEE. J was trimmed by 0 bases and V by 4 bases; bases with no gene match: 6. This CDR3 comprises 15 residues. CDR3: CASSGAGTANYGYTF. The CDR3 DNA reads TGTGCCAGCAGCGGTGCCGGGACAGCTAACTATGGCTACACCTTC.

The rearrangement uses TRBV5-1 and TRBJ1-3; no reliable D call. The CDR3 totals 15 residues. Germline CDR1 reads SGHRS; CDR2 reads YFSETQ. V lost 2 bases to trimming and J lost 0 bases, with 9 bases between them. CDR3 in amino acids: CASSFAGTSGNTIYF. Here the CDR3 DNA reads TGCGCCAGCAGCTTCGCGGGAACCTCTGGAAACACCATATATTTT. The full variable domain, in which reference TRBV5-1 and TRBJ1-3 provide the parts outside the CDR3, is KAGVTQTPRYLIKTRGQQVTLSCSPISGHRSVSWYQQTPGQGLQFLFEYFSETQRNKGNFPGRFSGRQFSNSRSEMNVSTLELGDSALYLCASSFAGTSGNTIYFGEGSWLTVV.

This chain connects TRBV18 to TRBJ2-5; no clear D. Per germline, CDR1 KGHSH and CDR2 LQKENI. Trimming removed 4 bases at V and 2 bases at J, with 8 bases between. The CDR3 length is 13 residues. The CDR3: CASSLQFQETQYF. The CDR3 DNA reads as TGTGCCAGCTCACTCCAGTTTCAAGAGACCCAGTACTTC. The full variable domain, completed using reference TRBV18 and TRBJ2-5, is NAGVMQNPRHLVRRRGQEARLRCSPMKGHSHVYWYRQLPEEGLKFMVYLQKENIIDESGMPKERFSAEFPKEGPSILRIQQVVRGDSAAYFCASSLQFQETQYFGPGTRLLVL.

This sequence joins TRBV19 and TRBJ1-2; D gene unclear. Germline V lookup: CDR1 LNHDA, CDR2 SQIVND (reference sequence). CDR3 length: 16 amino acids. Trimming stripped 5 bases from V and 0 bases from J, with 16 bases between. CDR3 residues: CASSPRSGRTNYGYTF. The CDR3 DNA reads TGTGCCAGTAGTCCTCGAAGCGGACGGACTAACTATGGCTACACCTTC.

This clone was picked up one time. The chain is built from TRBV5-8 and TRBJ2-5; 9 positions agree with TRBD1. Trimming at V came to 4 bases and at J to 4 bases, leaving 5 bases not matched to a gene. Germline CDR1 and CDR2: SGHTS and YDEGEE. CDR3 length equals 14 residues. The CDR3: CASSGVTGGETQYF. CDR3 nucleotide sequence: TGTGCCAGCAGCGGGGTGACAGGGGGAGAGACCCAGTACTTC.

This clone was seen a handful of times. This CDR3 is also generated by other DNA sequences in the sample. This chain links TRBV4-3 with TRBJ2-7, with 8 bases identical to TRBD2. The trim removed 5 bases at V and 0 bases at J, leaving 6 bases unmatched. There are 15 residues in the CDR3. Germline V gene lookup returns CDR1 LGHNA and CDR2 YSLEER. The CDR3 reads CASSRGLGGSYEQYF. CDR3 coding DNA: TGCGCCAGCAGCAGGGGACTAGGGGGCTCCTACGAGCAGTACTTC.

This clone has only a few counts. The rearrangement joins TRBV5-1 to TRBJ1-6, with D maybe TRBD1 (6 bases). Deletions cut 5 bases from V and 4 bases from J, with 13 bases between. The CDR3 spans 15 residues. The germline CDR1 and CDR2 sequences are SGHRS and YFSETQ. The CDR3 nucleotides are TGCGCCAGCAGGAATGAGGGGGTATATAATTCACCCCTCCACTTT. Protein product: CASRNEGVYNSPLHF.

The sample holds a few counts of this clone. CDR3 nucleotide sequence: TGTGCCAGTAGTAGCCTGGGACAGGGGGACGGCTACACCTTC. Amino acids: CASSSLGQGDGYTF. This chain joins TRBV19 and TRBJ1-2, with 11 nucleotides matching TRBD1. The CDR3 totals 14 residues. CDR1 is LNHDA, CDR2 SQIVND, per germline (reference sequence). V lost 4 bases, J lost 8 bases, and 6 bases stayed unmatched.

This rearrangement joins TRBV7-2 to TRBJ1-1, with 8 positions matching TRBD1. Germline V gives CDR1 SGHTA, CDR2 FQGNSA. This CDR3 contains 16 residues. Trimming cost V 1 base and J 2 bases; bases outside gene matches: 6. The CDR3 loop is CASSLEGTGPNTEAFF. CDR3 bases: TGTGCCAGCAGCTTAGAGGGGACAGGTCCCAACACTGAAGCTTTCTTT.

About this clone: The sample holds other DNA sequences that translate to the same CDR3. The rearrangement links TRBV7-2 to TRBJ2-2; D unclear. Trimming removed 3 bases at V and 5 bases at J, with 19 bases between. This CDR3 has 17 residues. CDR1 SGHTA and CDR2 FQGNSA come from the germline V gene. CDR3 sequence: CASSFFRASDRTGELFF. The DNA for the CDR3 is TGTGCCAGCAGCTTTTTTCGTGCCAGCGATCGAACCGGGGAGCTGTTTTTT.

The chain uses TRBV2 and TRBJ1-5; D is ambiguous. Germline V gene data show CDR1 as SNHLY and CDR2 as FYNNEI. The V gene lost 4 bases and the J gene lost 1 base, with 8 bases spanning the gap. The CDR3 spans 14 residues. DNA for the CDR3: TGTGCCAGCAGTGGGGCAAACAGCAATCAGCCCCAGCATTTT. Translation: CASSGANSNQPQHF.

The chain couples TRBV11-3 to TRBJ2-7, with D perhaps matching TRBD2 (5 bases). The V and J ends lost 5 bases and 4 bases respectively, with 12 bases between them. In germline, CDR1 is SGHNT, CDR2 YENEEA. The CDR3 has 13 amino acids. The CDR3 protein is CASSPRPGYEQYF. DNA of the CDR3: TGTGCCAGCAGCCCCCGCCCGGGGTACGAGCAGTACTTC.

This sequence joins TRBV27 and TRBJ1-1; tentatively, D is TRBD1 (6 bases). From germline, CDR1 is MNHEY and CDR2 SMNVEV (reference sequence). The CDR3 has 15 amino acids. V dropped 5 bases and J dropped 5 bases, with 18 bases sitting between them. The CDR3 region is CASSRRTDGGTEAFF. The CDR3, as DNA: TGTGCCAGCAGTCGGCGGACAGATGGGGGAACTGAAGCTTTCTTT.

The chain links TRBV19 to TRBJ2-1, with 8 bases lining up with TRBD1. The CDR3 spans 13 residues. The J segment lost 7 bases and the V segment lost 6 bases, leaving 5 bases of the junction unmatched. Germline-derived CDR1 and CDR2 are LNHDA and SQIVND (reference sequence). Written as DNA, the CDR3 is TGTGCCAGTAGCCGACAGGGGTTGAATGAGCAGTTCTTC. This encodes CASSRQGLNEQFF.